The sequence of this T cell receptor (beta chain) was determined in a study of blood T cell repertoires in COVID-19. Generated by immunoSEQ multiplex PCR, the TCRdb table keeps only in-frame clones and is missing some. This sample has approximately 120,000 clones; around 76% occur once, and the top ten carry more than 5.5%. This clone was observed a single time. Per the germline V gene, CDR1 is SGHTA and CDR2 is FQGNSA. The CDR3 consists of 14 residues. V gave up 4 bases and J gave up 0 bases, with 8 bases separating them. The specimen was peripheral blood. This TCR derives from a man in his sixties with acute or convalescent COVID-19. V gene TRBV7-2 combines with J gene TRBJ2-3, with D perhaps TRBD2 (5 bases). The CDR3 protein is CASSSPGSTDTQYF. DNA of the CDR3: TGTGCCAGCAGCTCTCCGGGAAGCACAGATACGCAGTATTTT.